The rows below give T cell receptor beta chains drawn from one sample of a study of control samples from healthy donors and cancer patients. Sequencing was performed with immunoSEQ multiplex PCR; in TCRdb, only in-frame clones are kept and a portion is missing. Of about 180,000 clones in the sample, 85% to 95% were seen once. Sequencing was performed on blood. The receptors come from a woman between 18 and 29 years old in good health. The CDR3 runs from the conserved cysteine through the conserved F or W. Each record gives: clone size, V gene, D gene, J gene, CDR3 DNA, CDR3 protein. The D gene is left open where the match is weak. Not all rows give a size; the values are once, few, many and, for expanded clones, a class.

size: .; V: TRBV7-6; D: .; J: TRBJ2-1; DNA: TGTGCCAGCAGCTTAACCTCTACTCCTTACAATGAGCAGTTCTTC; CDR3: CASSLTSTPYNEQFF
size: .; V: TRBV20-1; D: .; J: TRBJ1-1; DNA: TGCAGTGCTAGAGATCCCACTGAAGCTTTCTTT; CDR3: CSARDPTEAFF
size: few; V: TRBV9; D: .; J: TRBJ1-1; DNA: TGTGCCAGCAGCGTAGCAGGAGCCCAGAGCGCTGAAGCTTTCTTT; CDR3: CASSVAGAQSAEAFF
size: .; V: TRBV5-1; D: .; J: TRBJ1-6; DNA: TGCGCCAGCAGCGGGGGACTAGAAAGCTCCTATAATTCACCCCTCCACTTT; CDR3: CASSGGLESSYNSPLHF
size: .; V: TRBV7-2; D: TRBD1; J: TRBJ2-3; DNA: TGTGCCAGCAGCCGCCCTACAGGGGTCAGCACAGATACGCAGTATTTT; CDR3: CASSRPTGVSTDTQYF
size: .; V: TRBV9; D: .; J: TRBJ2-1; DNA: TGTGCCAGCAGCAGGACAGTTCAGGGCTACAATGAGCAGTTCTTC; CDR3: CASSRTVQGYNEQFF
size: .; V: TRBV4-3; D: TRBD1; J: TRBJ1-1; DNA: TGCGCCAGCAGCCAAGGGGACAGGATGAACACTGAAGCTTTCTTT; CDR3: CASSQGDRMNTEAFF
size: .; V: TRBV6-6; D: TRBD1; J: TRBJ2-7; DNA: TGTGCCAGCAGTTTTAGGGGACAGGGCTTTTCCGAGCAGTACTTC; CDR3: CASSFRGQGFSEQYF
size: .; V: TRBV6-6; D: .; J: TRBJ1-4; DNA: TGTGCCAGCGGTAACTCCGGGTTTCAACTGTTTTTT; CDR3: CASGNSGFQLFF
size: .; V: TRBV7-9; D: .; J: TRBJ1-1; DNA: TGTGCCAGCAGCTTATATACAGGCACGGACACTGAAGCTTTCTTT; CDR3: CASSLYTGTDTEAFF
size: .; V: TRBV19; D: .; J: TRBJ2-1; DNA: TGTGCCAGTAGTCCAACAGCTAACTCCTACAATGAGCAGTTCTTC; CDR3: CASSPTANSYNEQFF
size: .; V: TRBV18; D: TRBD1; J: TRBJ1-5; DNA: TGTGCCAGCTCACGTTCGGGACAGGGTTTAGAGCCCCAGCATTTT; CDR3: CASSRSGQGLEPQHF